This T cell receptor (beta chain) originates from a study of identifying expanded T cells in peripheral blood. Comment on this clone: Antigen specificity is unknown.

Healthy donors had no documented immune events, such as infections, while sampled. Sequenced by immunoSEQ multiplex PCR; TCRdb stores in-frame clones only, minus some. The repertoire has roughly 100,000 clones, roughly nine tenths of them found once; the top ten carry about a sixth. Notes on the study in general: Clone count variance between approximately two-week samples rose with total template count. About 1.2 clones differed between technical replicates, versus approximately 17 and 20 over time.

V was clipped by 10 bases and J by 3 bases; unmatched bases: 8. Germline loops: CDR1 LNHDA, CDR2 SQIVND (reference sequence). The CDR3 sequence is 13 residues long. The specimen was blood. This clonotype was sampled from a person aged 18 to 75 in good health. This chain uses TRBV19 with TRBJ1-2, with 7 nucleotides matching TRBD1. DNA for the CDR3: TGTGCCACAAGGGCAGGGGGAGACTATGGCTACACCTTC. This encodes CATRAGGDYGYTF.